The entry below gives a single TCR beta chain sequence along with its context. No more than 2 weeks before study entry, exposed participants had met a case of COVID-19. The data stem from a study of blood T cell repertoires in COVID-19. Background on the study: The analysed material was cDNA or gDNA that came from T cells, B-cell-depleted T cells, or PBMCs.

Germline assignment: CDR1 LNHNV and CDR2 YYDKDF (reference sequence). This CDR3 region has 14 residues. V gave up 4 bases and J gave up 6 bases, with 12 bases separating them. How the authors handled the data: Counts of nucleated cells, estimated from reference gene primer amplification, were obtained. The data were produced by immunoSEQ multiplex PCR, yet TCRdb's version contains in-frame clones alone and is incomplete. The V and J calls and clone size come from that table; D and trimming were worked out from the DNA. The sample has 200,000 to 250,000 clones, around nine tenths seen once. This chain connects TRBV15 to TRBJ2-2, with D hard to call. The specimen was PBMCs or T cells enriched from blood (not recorded which). This TCR came from a woman aged 25 to 39 who had been exposed to COVID-19. The CDR3 reads CATSNRREAGELFF. The DNA for the CDR3 is TGTGCCACCAGCAACCGGCGTGAGGCCGGGGAGCTGTTTTTT.